A selection of T cell receptor beta chains follows, all from one sample in a study of liver allograft versus peripheral blood T cells. TCRdb re-analysed the reads in MiXCR, keeping a single row per CDR3 protein. This repertoire shows over 5,500 distinct CDR3 sequences, roughly 18% found once; its top ten account for approximately 58%. The receptors stem from a human patient who had a liver transplant. Certain T cells may be donor cells from the graft. CDR3s include the opening cysteine and the closing phenylalanine or tryptophan. D genes are given only for firm matches. Rows may omit the clone size; those that give it use once, few, many or a size class.

J gene: TRBJ2-1
V gene: TRBV24-1
D gene: NA
clone size: medium-sized
CDR3 protein: CATSDLTGFGNEQFF
CDR3 DNA: TGTGCCACCAGTGATTTGACAGGGTTTGGGAATGAGCAGTTCTTC

J gene: TRBJ2-1
V gene: TRBV12-5
D gene: TRBD2
clone size: NA
CDR3 protein: CASGLIGLAGRYNEQFF
CDR3 DNA: TGTGCTAGTGGTTTGATCGGACTAGCGGGGCGCTACAATGAGCAGTTCTTC

J gene: TRBJ1-4
V gene: TRBV28
D gene: NA
clone size: NA
CDR3 protein: CASSLTGSVNEKLFF
CDR3 DNA: TGTGCCAGCAGTTTAACGGGGTCGGTTAATGAAAAACTGTTTTTT

J gene: TRBJ1-4
V gene: TRBV14
D gene: NA
clone size: many
CDR3 protein: CASSHKLGRGEKLFF
CDR3 DNA: TGTGCCAGCAGCCACAAACTCGGACGCGGTGAAAAACTGTTTTTT

J gene: TRBJ1-1
V gene: TRBV18
D gene: NA
clone size: medium-sized
CDR3 protein: CASSPMDAGVSTFTEAFF
CDR3 DNA: TGTGCCAGCTCACCTATGGACGCAGGTGTATCTACCTTCACTGAAGCTTTCTTT

J gene: TRBJ2-2
V gene: TRBV19
D gene: NA
clone size: medium-sized
CDR3 protein: CASSMRGLSGTGELFF
CDR3 DNA: TGTGCCAGTAGTATGCGGGGGCTAAGCGGTACCGGGGAGCTGTTTTTT

J gene: TRBJ2-7
V gene: TRBV13
D gene: TRBD1
clone size: many
CDR3 protein: CASSFLRDSPYEQYF
CDR3 DNA: TGTGCCAGCAGCTTTCTCCGGGACAGTCCCTACGAGCAGTACTTC

J gene: TRBJ1-2
V gene: TRBV27
D gene: NA
clone size: NA
CDR3 protein: CASRGADYGYTF
CDR3 DNA: TGTGCCAGCAGGGGGGCAGACTATGGCTACACCTTC

J gene: TRBJ1-1
V gene: TRBV20-1
D gene: NA
clone size: NA
CDR3 protein: CSAQRQGSMNTEAFF
CDR3 DNA: TGCAGTGCCCAGAGGCAGGGGAGTATGAACACTGAAGCTTTCTTT

J gene: TRBJ1-1
V gene: TRBV6-5
D gene: NA
clone size: many
CDR3 protein: CASLSLGMITEAFF
CDR3 DNA: TGTGCCAGCCTTTCTTTGGGGATGATAACTGAAGCTTTCTTT

J gene: TRBJ2-3
V gene: TRBV7-9
D gene: TRBD1
clone size: NA
CDR3 protein: CASPDRVSTDTQYF
CDR3 DNA: TGTGCCAGCCCGGACAGGGTTAGCACAGATACGCAGTATTTT

J gene: TRBJ2-7
V gene: TRBV29-1
D gene: TRBD1
clone size: medium-sized
CDR3 protein: CSVELPLTGEYEQYF
CDR3 DNA: TGCAGCGTTGAGCTCCCCCTTACAGGGGAGTACGAGCAGTACTTC

J gene: TRBJ2-7
V gene: TRBV10-3
D gene: NA
clone size: NA
CDR3 protein: CAIRTGANYEQYF
CDR3 DNA: TGTGCCATCAGAACAGGCGCAAACTACGAGCAGTACTTC

J gene: TRBJ2-1
V gene: TRBV18
D gene: TRBD2
clone size: medium-sized
CDR3 protein: CASSPTSGGKYDNEQFF
CDR3 DNA: TGTGCCAGCTCACCAACTAGCGGGGGGAAATATGACAATGAGCAGTTCTTC

J gene: TRBJ1-5
V gene: TRBV24-1
D gene: TRBD1
clone size: many
CDR3 protein: CATDRGPNQPQHF
CDR3 DNA: TGTGCCACGGACAGGGGTCCCAATCAGCCCCAGCATTTT

J gene: TRBJ1-1
V gene: TRBV19
D gene: NA
clone size: medium-sized
CDR3 protein: CASIAGNTEAFF
CDR3 DNA: TGTGCCAGTATTGCAGGGAACACTGAAGCTTTCTTT

J gene: TRBJ1-2
V gene: TRBV10-3
D gene: TRBD1
clone size: many
CDR3 protein: CAISSGGADGYTF
CDR3 DNA: TGTGCCATCAGTTCAGGGGGCGCCGATGGCTACACCTTC

J gene: TRBJ2-7
V gene: TRBV27
D gene: TRBD1
clone size: medium-sized
CDR3 protein: CASSLGTGWEQYF
CDR3 DNA: TGTGCCAGCAGTTTAGGGACAGGTTGGGAGCAGTACTTC

J gene: TRBJ1-1
V gene: TRBV27
D gene: NA
clone size: medium-sized
CDR3 protein: CASSVRPEAFF
CDR3 DNA: TGTGCCAGCAGTGTTCGTCCCGAAGCTTTCTTT

J gene: TRBJ1-2
V gene: TRBV13
D gene: TRBD1
clone size: medium-sized
CDR3 protein: CASSPQTGVDGYTF
CDR3 DNA: TGTGCCAGCAGCCCCCAAACAGGGGTAGATGGCTACACCTTC

J gene: TRBJ1-1
V gene: TRBV27
D gene: TRBD1
clone size: NA
CDR3 protein: CASSLGTGAYGAFF
CDR3 DNA: TGTGCCAGCAGTTTGGGGACAGGGGCATACGGAGCTTTCTTT

J gene: TRBJ1-2
V gene: TRBV19
D gene: NA
clone size: many
CDR3 protein: CASRWVYGYTF
CDR3 DNA: TGTGCCAGCAGGTGGGTCTATGGCTACACCTTC

J gene: TRBJ2-7
V gene: TRBV7-9
D gene: NA
clone size: NA
CDR3 protein: CASSLAPKGSYEQYF
CDR3 DNA: TGTGCCAGCAGCTTAGCCCCCAAGGGCTCCTACGAGCAGTACTTC

J gene: TRBJ1-6
V gene: TRBV27
D gene: NA
clone size: NA
CDR3 protein: CASGLGRLGYSPLHF
CDR3 DNA: TGTGCCAGCGGTTTAGGACGGTTAGGTTATTCACCCCTCCACTTT

J gene: TRBJ1-1
V gene: TRBV6-5
D gene: NA
clone size: many
CDR3 protein: CASSFMILRDTEAFF
CDR3 DNA: TGTGCCAGCAGTTTTATGATCCTCCGGGACACTGAAGCTTTCTTT

J gene: TRBJ2-7
V gene: TRBV5-6
D gene: TRBD1
clone size: NA
CDR3 protein: CASGPGTGYHEQYF
CDR3 DNA: TGTGCCAGCGGCCCCGGGACAGGGTACCACGAGCAGTACTTC

J gene: TRBJ1-1
V gene: TRBV12-5
D gene: NA
clone size: NA
CDR3 protein: CASGLSRYEAFF
CDR3 DNA: TGTGCTAGTGGTTTGTCTCGCTATGAAGCTTTCTTT

J gene: TRBJ1-2
V gene: TRBV6-2/TRBV6-3
D gene: TRBD1
clone size: many
CDR3 protein: CASSPSAGGFRYGYTF
CDR3 DNA: TGTGCCAGCAGTCCCTCTGCAGGGGGTTTTCGCTATGGCTACACCTTC

J gene: TRBJ2-3
V gene: TRBV7-3
D gene: NA
clone size: NA
CDR3 protein: CASSLTGASTDTQYF
CDR3 DNA: TGTGCCAGCAGCTTAACGGGGGCCAGCACAGATACGCAGTATTTT

J gene: TRBJ2-7
V gene: TRBV6-6
D gene: NA
clone size: medium-sized
CDR3 protein: CASSYSGGLPYEQYF
CDR3 DNA: TGTGCCAGCAGTTACTCGGGCGGTCTACCCTACGAGCAGTACTTC

J gene: TRBJ1-6
V gene: TRBV7-9
D gene: NA
clone size: few
CDR3 protein: CASSREGSGSPLHF
CDR3 DNA: TGTGCCAGCAGCCGAGAGGGGTCCGGTTCACCCCTCCACTTT

J gene: TRBJ2-1
V gene: TRBV6-5
D gene: TRBD1
clone size: few
CDR3 protein: CASSTYRGPVYNEQFF
CDR3 DNA: TGTGCCAGCAGTACCTACAGGGGTCCGGTCTACAATGAGCAGTTCTTC

J gene: TRBJ1-1
V gene: TRBV6-6
D gene: TRBD1
clone size: many
CDR3 protein: CASSTLGTGRKTEAFF
CDR3 DNA: TGTGCCAGCAGTACTCTCGGGACAGGAAGAAAAACTGAAGCTTTCTTT

J gene: TRBJ2-1
V gene: TRBV10-3
D gene: NA
clone size: NA
CDR3 protein: CAISEGGAAAYNEQFF
CDR3 DNA: TGTGCCATCAGTGAGGGCGGGGCAGCGGCCTACAATGAGCAGTTCTTC

J gene: TRBJ1-6
V gene: TRBV27
D gene: NA
clone size: many
CDR3 protein: CASGGINSPLHF
CDR3 DNA: TGTGCCAGCGGGGGGATCAATTCACCCCTCCACTTT

J gene: TRBJ1-1
V gene: TRBV27
D gene: NA
clone size: NA
CDR3 protein: CASCYRANTEAFF
CDR3 DNA: TGTGCCAGCTGCTACAGGGCGAACACTGAAGCTTTCTTT

J gene: TRBJ1-5
V gene: TRBV6-5
D gene: NA
clone size: few
CDR3 protein: CASSYGGPNQPQHF
CDR3 DNA: TGTGCCAGCAGTTACGGGGGTCCCAATCAGCCCCAGCATTTT

J gene: TRBJ1-2
V gene: TRBV6-6
D gene: NA
clone size: medium-sized
CDR3 protein: CASSYSKQVIGYTF
CDR3 DNA: TGTGCCAGCAGTTACTCGAAACAAGTGATCGGCTACACCTTC

J gene: TRBJ1-2
V gene: TRBV27
D gene: NA
clone size: many
CDR3 protein: CASTTTRGIGGYTF
CDR3 DNA: TGTGCCAGCACCACCACCAGGGGAATCGGTGGCTACACCTTC

J gene: TRBJ1-6
V gene: TRBV6-5
D gene: NA
clone size: many
CDR3 protein: CASSVHSGIGGSPLHF
CDR3 DNA: TGTGCCAGCAGTGTCCACAGCGGGATTGGAGGTTCACCCCTCCACTTT

J gene: TRBJ2-1
V gene: TRBV19
D gene: TRBD2
clone size: few
CDR3 protein: CASSITGLAEYNEQFF
CDR3 DNA: TGTGCCAGTAGTATAACGGGACTAGCGGAGTACAATGAGCAGTTCTTC

J gene: TRBJ1-1
V gene: TRBV27
D gene: NA
clone size: many
CDR3 protein: CASSLSRQGLAEAFF
CDR3 DNA: TGTGCCAGCAGTTTATCGAGGCAGGGATTAGCTGAAGCTTTCTTT

J gene: TRBJ2-2
V gene: TRBV29-1
D gene: NA
clone size: medium-sized
CDR3 protein: CSGRGVAGELFF
CDR3 DNA: TGCAGTGGCCGGGGAGTGGCCGGGGAGCTGTTTTTT

J gene: TRBJ1-5
V gene: TRBV7-9
D gene: TRBD1
clone size: NA
CDR3 protein: CASSFGWESGQGPHQPQHF
CDR3 DNA: TGTGCCAGCAGCTTCGGTTGGGAGTCGGGACAGGGACCTCATCAGCCCCAGCATTTT

J gene: TRBJ1-6
V gene: TRBV6-6
D gene: NA
clone size: medium-sized
CDR3 protein: CASSAGPGDSPLHF
CDR3 DNA: TGTGCCAGCAGTGCCGGACCCGGGGATTCACCCCTCCACTTT

J gene: TRBJ2-7
V gene: TRBV6-5
D gene: TRBD1
clone size: many
CDR3 protein: CASSPGTGGPEQYF
CDR3 DNA: TGTGCCAGCAGTCCCGGGACAGGGGGCCCCGAGCAGTACTTC

J gene: TRBJ2-7
V gene: TRBV27
D gene: TRBD1
clone size: many
CDR3 protein: CASRPGQGNYEQYF
CDR3 DNA: TGTGCCAGCAGGCCGGGACAGGGAAACTACGAGCAGTACTTC

J gene: TRBJ1-5
V gene: TRBV7-2
D gene: TRBD1
clone size: many
CDR3 protein: CASSLGTGWGNQPQHF
CDR3 DNA: TGTGCCAGCAGCTTAGGGACAGGGTGGGGCAATCAGCCCCAGCATTTT

J gene: TRBJ2-3
V gene: TRBV27
D gene: TRBD2
clone size: NA
CDR3 protein: CASSFPGGYGQQGTDTQYF
CDR3 DNA: TGTGCCAGCAGTTTCCCGGGAGGGTATGGTCAGCAAGGCACAGATACGCAGTATTTT

J gene: TRBJ1-3
V gene: TRBV20-1
D gene: NA
clone size: few
CDR3 protein: CSARDGVGPGNTIYF
CDR3 DNA: TGCAGTGCTAGGGACGGGGTCGGGCCTGGAAACACCATATATTTT

J gene: TRBJ2-6
V gene: TRBV27
D gene: TRBD1
clone size: many
CDR3 protein: CASSFTGAGANVLTF
CDR3 DNA: TGTGCCAGCAGTTTTACAGGGGCTGGGGCCAACGTCCTGACTTTC

J gene: TRBJ2-7
V gene: TRBV12-3/TRBV12-4
D gene: TRBD1
clone size: NA
CDR3 protein: CATGQGGWYEQYF
CDR3 DNA: TGTGCCACCGGACAGGGGGGGTGGTACGAGCAGTACTTC

J gene: TRBJ2-2
V gene: TRBV19
D gene: TRBD2
clone size: few
CDR3 protein: CASSRGLAGGQTGELFF
CDR3 DNA: TGTGCCAGTAGTAGGGGACTAGCGGGGGGGCAGACCGGGGAGCTGTTTTTT